This TCR beta chain was documented in a study of shared clonotypes between healthy human individuals. Study findings and constraints: Clonotypes that were shared across a few donors made up about 5.1% of naive CD4 clonotypes.

The count of this clone is one. Its antigen is undetermined. Germline CDR1 is LNHNV and CDR2 is YYDKDF (reference sequence). The CDR3 runs to 13 residues. The ends lost 9 bases at V and 6 bases at J; junction bases unmatched: 8. Naive CD8 cells lacked CD45RO, underwent positive selection for CCR7 and left out terminally differentiated effector memory CD45RA+ cells. Each donor was a Caucasian adult residing in Nashville, Tennessee. Sorted-subset replicate PCR reactions contained approximately 190 ng DNA, corresponding to some 28,000 T cell genomes. Sequencing used immunoSEQ multiplex PCR; TCRdb keeps in-frame clones, though not all of them. Among approximately 600,000 clones listed, 85% to 95% were seen once.

The chain couples TRBV15 to TRBJ2-1, with 7 bases identical to TRBD2. The sequence was obtained from a woman in her 30s in good health. Sequencing input: naive CD8+ T cells sorted from blood. DNA of the CDR3: TGTGCCACGGGCACGGCTAGCGGCAATGAGCAGTTCTTC. Its protein is CATGTASGNEQFF.